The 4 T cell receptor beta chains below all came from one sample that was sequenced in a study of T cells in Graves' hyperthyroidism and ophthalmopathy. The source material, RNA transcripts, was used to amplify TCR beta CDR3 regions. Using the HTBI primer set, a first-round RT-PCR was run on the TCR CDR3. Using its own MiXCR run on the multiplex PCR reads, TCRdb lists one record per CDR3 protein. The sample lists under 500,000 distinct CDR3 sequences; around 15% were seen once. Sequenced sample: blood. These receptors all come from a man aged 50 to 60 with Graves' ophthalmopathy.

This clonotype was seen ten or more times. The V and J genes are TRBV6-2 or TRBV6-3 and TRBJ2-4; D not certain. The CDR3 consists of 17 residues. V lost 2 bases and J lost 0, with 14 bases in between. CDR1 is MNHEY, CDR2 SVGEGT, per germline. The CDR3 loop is CASSYIQARLAKNIQYF. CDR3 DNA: TGTGCCAGCAGTTACATCCAGGCACGACTAGCCAAAAACATTCAGTACTTC.

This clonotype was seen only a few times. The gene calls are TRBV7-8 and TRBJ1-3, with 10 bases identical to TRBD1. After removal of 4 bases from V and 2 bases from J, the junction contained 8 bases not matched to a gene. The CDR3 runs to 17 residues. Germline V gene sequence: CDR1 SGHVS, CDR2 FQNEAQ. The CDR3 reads CASSSGTGALTGNTIYF. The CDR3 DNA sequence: TGTGCCAGCAGCTCGGGGACAGGGGCTTTGACTGGAAACACCATATATTTT.

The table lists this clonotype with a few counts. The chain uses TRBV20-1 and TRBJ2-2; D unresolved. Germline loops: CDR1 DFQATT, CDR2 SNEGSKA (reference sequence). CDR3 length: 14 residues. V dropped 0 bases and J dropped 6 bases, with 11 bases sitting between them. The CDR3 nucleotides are TGCAGTGCTAGAGATCCCCATCGGTCCGGGGAGCTGTTTTTT. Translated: CSARDPHRSGELFF.

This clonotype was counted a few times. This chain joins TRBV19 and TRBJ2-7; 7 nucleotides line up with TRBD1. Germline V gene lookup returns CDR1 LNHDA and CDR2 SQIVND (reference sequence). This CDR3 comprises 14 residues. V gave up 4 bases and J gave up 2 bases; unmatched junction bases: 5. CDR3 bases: TGTGCCAGTAGTACCTCGGACAGGCCCTACGAGCAGTACTTC. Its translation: CASSTSDRPYEQYF.